The next 22 T cell receptor beta chains were all read from a single sample in a study of blood T cell repertoires in COVID-19. The repertoire was sequenced with immunoSEQ multiplex PCR; TCRdb's copy has only in-frame clones and lacks some. The sample holds around 100,000 clones; approximately 89% are singletons and the top ten take about a sixth. The sequenced material came from peripheral blood. These TCRs come from a woman over 75 in a cohort sampled during active COVID-19.

This clone was picked up a small number of times. This chain uses TRBV7-6 with TRBJ1-6, with 7 positions matching TRBD1. From germline, CDR1 is SGHVS and CDR2 FNYEAQ. With 5 bases clipped from V and 6 bases from J, the junction kept 28 bases outside the gene matches. The CDR3 loop spans 22 amino acids. CDR3 bases: TGTGCCAGCAGCCCTCCCCCCCCACAGGGGCGCGAGTCCCGTACCCCTAATTCACCCCTCCACTTT. Encoded protein: CASSPPPPQGRESRTPNSPLHF.

The rearrangement links TRBV7-9 to TRBJ1-1, with 8 bases lining up with TRBD1. Trimming took 3 bases from V and 5 from J; bases not matched to a gene: 5. This CDR3 region has 14 residues. Germline V lookup: CDR1 SEHNR, CDR2 FQNEAQ (reference sequence). The CDR3 here is CASSFGQGRTEAFF. For the CDR3, the DNA is TGTGCCAGCAGCTTTGGACAGGGAAGAACTGAAGCTTTCTTT. The full variable domain, its missing parts supplied by reference TRBV7-9 and TRBJ1-1, is DTGVSQNPRHKITKRGQNVTFRCDPISEHNRLYWYRQTLGQGPEFLTYFQNEAQLEKSRLLSDRFSAERPKGSFSTLEIQRTEQGDSAMYLCASSFGQGRTEAFFGQGTRLTVV.

In its sample, this clone was seen once. Here the CDR3 DNA reads TGCGCCAGCAGCTTGGCCCAGGGTTGGACAGATACGCAGTATTTT. This sequence encodes CASSLAQGWTDTQYF. The V gene is TRBV5-1, the J gene TRBJ2-3; weak D call: TRBD1 (5 bases). Trimming cost V 0 bases and J 3 bases, with 11 bases left between them. CDR1 is SGHRS, CDR2 YFSETQ, per germline. There are 15 residues in the CDR3. Looking up the rest from reference TRBV5-1 and TRBJ2-3 gives the full variable domain: KAGVTQTPRYLIKTRGQQVTLSCSPISGHRSVSWYQQTPGQGLQFLFEYFSETQRNKGNFPGRFSGRQFSNSRSEMNVSTLELGDSALYLCASSLAQGWTDTQYFGPGTRLTVL.

J is TRBJ2-7 and V is TRBV7-2, with D unclear. Germline values: CDR1 SGHTA, CDR2 FQGNSA. Trimming removed 1 base from V and 2 bases from J, with 12 bases in between. The CDR3 is 15 residues long. This CDR3 reads CASSLDYFRTYEQYF. CDR3 DNA: TGTGCCAGCAGCTTAGACTATTTTAGGACCTACGAGCAGTACTTC.

This chain links TRBV6-5 with TRBJ1-3, with TRBD1 matching 7 bases. This CDR3 is 15 amino acids long. Germline V CDR1 and CDR2: MNHEY, SVGAGI. The V segment lost 6 bases and the J segment 1 base; nucleotides outside the gene matches: 6. DNA of the CDR3: TGTGCCAGCAGCTACACGACAGGGTCTGGAAACACCATATATTTT. It translates to CASSYTTGSGNTIYF.

CDR3 residues: CASSEPTGGGFSNQPQHF. For the CDR3, the DNA is TGCGCCAGCAGTGAGCCTACGGGGGGTGGGTTTAGCAATCAGCCCCAGCATTTT. The gene calls are TRBV10-2 and TRBJ1-5; weak D call: TRBD1 (5 bases). V lost 2 bases to trimming and J lost 0 bases, with 17 bases between them. Germline V gives CDR1 WSHSY, CDR2 SAAADI. The CDR3 is made up of 18 amino acids.

CDR3 in DNA: TGTGCCAGTAGTCAACTTAGGGACAGACTAAATGAAAAACTGTTTTTT. This codes for CASSQLRDRLNEKLFF. The genes are TRBV19 and TRBJ1-4, with 7 positions matching TRBD1. CDR1 and CDR2 (germline): LNHDA, SQIVND (reference sequence). With 5 bases clipped from V and 5 bases from J, the junction kept 11 bases outside the gene matches. There are 16 residues in the CDR3.

The chain's CDR3 is CASSMSGQGILNTEAFF. As DNA, the CDR3 is TGTGCCAGTAGTATGAGCGGCCAGGGGATCCTGAACACTGAAGCTTTCTTT. The chain couples TRBV19 to TRBJ1-1, with D tentatively TRBD1 (6 bases). V lost 3 bases, J lost 0 bases, and 17 bases lay in between. The CDR3 loop spans 17 amino acids. Germline CDR1 and CDR2: LNHDA and SQIVND (reference sequence).

The rearrangement uses TRBV6-1 and TRBJ1-2; a possible D gene is TRBD1 (5 bases). This CDR3 is built from 20 residues. V was shortened by 2 bases and J by 0 bases, with 25 bases between the two germline ends. Germline CDR1 reads MNHNS; CDR2 reads SASEGT. Written as DNA, the CDR3 is TGTGCCAGCAGTGAATGGGGAAGGGGTATCCAGAGACTTCCTAACTATGGCTACACCTTC. It specifies CASSEWGRGIQRLPNYGYTF.

The chain couples TRBV28 to TRBJ1-5, with a tentative D call TRBD1 (5 bases). The V and J ends lost 10 bases and 6 bases respectively, with 13 bases between them. This CDR3 is built from 12 residues. From germline, CDR1 is MDHEN and CDR2 SYDVKM. CDR3 in DNA: TGTGCCACCTGGGTCGGGGGTCAGCCCCAGCATTTT. This encodes CATWVGGQPQHF. Full variable domain (rest looked up from reference TRBV28 and TRBJ1-5): DVKVTQSSRYLVKRTGEKVFLECVQDMDHENMFWYRQDPGLGLRLIYFSYDVKMKEKGDIPEGYSVSREKKERFSLILESASTNQTSMYLCATWVGGQPQHFGDGTRLSIL.

The rearrangement links TRBV5-1 to TRBJ1-1; D perhaps matches TRBD1 (5 bases). Germline CDR1 and CDR2: SGHRS and YFSETQ. Trimming stripped 2 bases from V and 5 bases from J, with 10 bases between. The CDR3 spans 13 residues. The CDR3 is CASSLETETEAFF. The CDR3 nucleotides read TGCGCCAGCAGCTTAGAGACAGAGACTGAAGCTTTCTTT.

J is TRBJ1-5 and V is TRBV6-5, with D hard to call. The CDR3 length is 14 residues. From germline, CDR1 is MNHEY and CDR2 SVGAGI. Trimming cost V 7 bases and J 2 bases, with 12 bases left between them. The CDR3 bases are TGTGCCAGCAAGGGTCGCGGGGGCAATCAGCCCCAGCATTTT. Translating it yields CASKGRGGNQPQHF.

The chain recombines TRBV7-2 with TRBJ2-3; TRBD2 agrees at 7 bases. V dropped 5 bases and J dropped 5; count of bases not matched to a gene: 10. Germline CDR1 is SGHTA and CDR2 is FQGNSA. This CDR3 contains 15 residues. CDR3 sequence (DNA): TGTGCCAGCAGCACCATCCGCGGGAGAGGAGATACGCAGTATTTT. This translates into CASSTIRGRGDTQYF.

The chain has TRBV19 and TRBJ1-4; tentatively, D is TRBD1 (5 bases). Germline-derived CDR1 and CDR2 are LNHDA and SQIVND (reference sequence). This CDR3 is 15 amino acids long. Trimming left V 5 bases short and J 4 bases short, with 14 bases between. CDR3 protein: CASSVRQNLNEKLFF. In DNA form, the CDR3 reads TGTGCCAGTAGTGTCAGACAGAACCTTAATGAAAAACTGTTTTTT.

This clone was counted a single time. This rearrangement joins TRBV3-1 (or the pseudogene TRBV3-2) to TRBJ2-2; 7 bases align to TRBD1. V lost 4 bases and J lost 0; bases outside the gene matches: 2. The germline CDR1 and CDR2 sequences are LGHDT and YNNKEL (reference sequence). The CDR3 extends over 15 amino acids. CDR3 loop: CASSLGTANTGELFF. For the CDR3, the DNA is TGTGCCAGCAGCCTCGGGACAGCGAACACCGGGGAGCTGTTTTTT.

The CDR3 spells CASSQPGSGANVLTF. DNA for the CDR3: TGTGCCAGCAGCCAACCAGGCTCTGGGGCCAACGTCCTGACTTTC. The rearrangement joins TRBV3-1 (or the pseudogene TRBV3-2) to TRBJ2-6; D ambiguous. The CDR3 spans 15 residues. Trimming cost V 2 bases and J 0 bases, with 5 bases left between them. The germline gives CDR1 LGHDT, CDR2 YNNKEL (reference sequence).

The rearrangement links TRBV30 to TRBJ1-2; D is uncertain. Looked up from germline, CDR1 is GTSNPN and CDR2 is SVGIG (reference sequence). The CDR3 runs 14 residues. V shed 0 bases and J shed 4 bases, with 12 bases lying between them. The CDR3: CAWSVRGEGYGYTF. The CDR3 bases are TGTGCCTGGAGTGTTCGGGGAGAGGGCTATGGCTACACCTTC.

The chain uses TRBV27 and TRBJ2-1, with 9 bases that match TRBD1. The CDR3 consists of 15 residues. Germline CDR1 and CDR2: MNHEY and SMNVEV (reference sequence). The CDR3: CATTGDRVYNNEQFF. CDR3 DNA sequence: TGTGCTACAACGGGGGACAGGGTGTACAACAATGAGCAGTTCTTC.

This sequence joins TRBV6-2 or TRBV6-3 and TRBJ2-5; 16 bases map to TRBD2. From germline, CDR1 is MNHEY and CDR2 SVGEGT. The CDR3 length is 17 residues. Trimming took 4 bases from V and 4 from J; bases not matched to a gene: 6. This CDR3 reads CASSSGTSGRAGETQYF. The CDR3 DNA sequence: TGTGCCAGCAGTTCCGGGACTAGCGGGAGGGCCGGAGAGACCCAGTACTTC.

CDR3 bases: TGCGCCAGCAGCCAAACGGAGCGGGTCTCCTACAATGAGCAGTTCTTC. Encoded protein: CASSQTERVSYNEQFF. The chain couples TRBV4-1 to TRBJ2-1; D is possibly TRBD2 (6 bases). V lost 2 bases and J 0 bases, leaving 11 bases between the germline ends. Germline V gene sequence: CDR1 MGHRA, CDR2 YSYEKL. This CDR3 has 16 amino acids.

This clone has only a few counts. The CDR3 nucleotides read TGTGCCAGCAGCTTAGCCGGGAGGGCCTCGGGGGAGCTGTTTTTT. This encodes CASSLAGRASGELFF. V gene TRBV7-2 combines with J gene TRBJ2-2; 8 bases are a match to TRBD2. The CDR3 has 15 residues. Germline CDR1 reads SGHTA; CDR2 reads FQGNSA. V lost 0 bases, J lost 8 bases, and 5 bases stayed unmatched.

This rearrangement joins TRBV2 to TRBJ2-7, with D unresolved. The length of the CDR3 is 13 residues. Per the germline V gene, CDR1 is SNHLY and CDR2 is FYNNEI. V lost 4 bases and J 1 base, leaving 8 bases between the germline ends. The CDR3 nucleotides are TGTGCCAGCAGTGCTACGAGGTCCTACGAGCAGTACTTC. Translating gives CASSATRSYEQYF.